This T cell receptor (beta chain) stems from a study of blood T cell repertoires in COVID-19. Across the whole study: The samples span acute and convalescent COVID-19 from the United States, Italy and Spain.

The CDR3 loop spans 11 amino acids. Germline assignment: CDR1 MDHEN and CDR2 SYDVKM. V lost 7 bases and J 7 bases, leaving 10 bases between the germline ends. In the original analysis: By means of reference gene primer amplification, nucleated cell counts were estimated. Assay used: immunoSEQ multiplex PCR; TCRdb lists only in-frame clones, some missing. Clone size and V and J calls were adopted from that table, with D and trimming inferred from the DNA. In the table there are just under 90,000 clones, more than 70% of which are singletons. This TCR was sampled from a woman aged 80 or over with acute or convalescent COVID-19. The chain joins TRBV28 to TRBJ1-2; D unclear. Source material: peripheral blood. The CDR3 region has the DNA TGTGCCAGCAACGGTGTCGGTGGCTACACCTTC. Residues: CASNGVGGYTF.